The 2 T cell receptor beta chains below all came from one sample that was sequenced in a study of CD4 T cells in relation to SARS-CoV-2 and coronaviruses. Assay used: immunoSEQ multiplex PCR; TCRdb lists only in-frame clones, some missing. Altogether 35,000 to 40,000 clones are present, over 75% being singletons, with the ten largest covering roughly 3%. The sample was memory CD4+ T cells from PBMCs. The receptors were gathered from an adult with COVID-19.

This clone appeared once. The V and J genes are TRBV7-9 and TRBJ1-4; D unresolved. Germline V CDR1 and CDR2: SEHNR, FQNEAQ (reference sequence). V was cut by 5 bases and J by 5 bases, with 15 bases left in between. The CDR3 has 15 amino acids. This CDR3 reads CASSRGLSLNEKLFF. The CDR3 DNA reads as TGTGCCAGCAGCCGTGGACTATCTTTAAATGAAAAACTGTTTTTT.

This clone was detected only once. The gene calls are TRBV6-5 and TRBJ2-5; unclear D gene. The CDR3 runs to 16 residues. V was pared by 4 bases and J by 5 bases, with 20 bases between. Germline assignment: CDR1 MNHEY and CDR2 SVGAGI. CDR3 sequence (DNA): TGTGCCAGCAGTTCCCACGGACGTGGGCCCCAGGAGACCCAGTACTTC. Translated: CASSSHGRGPQETQYF.